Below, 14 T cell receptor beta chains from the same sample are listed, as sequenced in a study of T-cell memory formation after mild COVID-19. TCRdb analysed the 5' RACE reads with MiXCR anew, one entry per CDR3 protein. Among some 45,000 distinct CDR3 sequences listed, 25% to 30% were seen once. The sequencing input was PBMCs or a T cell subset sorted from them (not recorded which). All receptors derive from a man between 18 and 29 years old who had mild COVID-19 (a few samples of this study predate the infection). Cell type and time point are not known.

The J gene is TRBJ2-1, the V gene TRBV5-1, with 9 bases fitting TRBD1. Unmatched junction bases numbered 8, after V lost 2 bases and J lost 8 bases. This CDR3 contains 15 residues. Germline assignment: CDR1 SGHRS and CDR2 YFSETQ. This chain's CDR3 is CASSFGDRVIDEQFF. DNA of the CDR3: TGCGCCAGCAGCTTTGGGGACAGGGTGATCGATGAGCAGTTCTTC.

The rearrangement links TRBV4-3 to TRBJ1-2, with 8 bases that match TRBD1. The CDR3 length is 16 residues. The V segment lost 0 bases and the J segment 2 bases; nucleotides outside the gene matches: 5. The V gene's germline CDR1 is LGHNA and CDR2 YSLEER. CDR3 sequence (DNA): TGCGCCAGCAGCCAAGACATGACAGGGGCAAACTATGGCTACACCTTC. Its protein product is CASSQDMTGANYGYTF.

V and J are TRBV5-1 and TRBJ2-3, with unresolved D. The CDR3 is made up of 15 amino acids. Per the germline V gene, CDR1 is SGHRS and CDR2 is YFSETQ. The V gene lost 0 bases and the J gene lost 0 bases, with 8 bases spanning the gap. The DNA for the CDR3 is TGCGCCAGCAGCTTGGTGGGTTCTAGCACAGATACGCAGTATTTT. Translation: CASSLVGSSTDTQYF.

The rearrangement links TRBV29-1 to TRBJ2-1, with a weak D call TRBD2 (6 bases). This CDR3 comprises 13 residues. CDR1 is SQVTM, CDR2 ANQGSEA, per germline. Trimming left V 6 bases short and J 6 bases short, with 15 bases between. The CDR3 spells CSVQVGLINEQFF. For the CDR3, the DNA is TGCAGCGTCCAAGTCGGACTAATCAATGAGCAGTTCTTC.

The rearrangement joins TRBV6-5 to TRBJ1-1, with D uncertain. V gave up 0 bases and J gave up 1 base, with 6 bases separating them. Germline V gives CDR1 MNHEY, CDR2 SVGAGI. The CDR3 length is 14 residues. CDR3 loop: CASSYSGRNTEAFF. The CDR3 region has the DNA TGTGCCAGCAGTTACTCGGGGAGGAACACTGAAGCTTTCTTT.

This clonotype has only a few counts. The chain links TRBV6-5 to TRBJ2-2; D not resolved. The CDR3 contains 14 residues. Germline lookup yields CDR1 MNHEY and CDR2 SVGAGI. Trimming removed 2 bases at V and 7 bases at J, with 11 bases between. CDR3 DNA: TGTGCCAGCAGTTACAACAGTAGAGGCGGGGAGCTGTTTTTT. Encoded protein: CASSYNSRGGELFF.

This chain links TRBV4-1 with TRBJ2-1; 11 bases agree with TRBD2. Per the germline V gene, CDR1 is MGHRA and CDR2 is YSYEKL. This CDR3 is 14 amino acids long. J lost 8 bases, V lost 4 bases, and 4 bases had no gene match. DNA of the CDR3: TGCGCCAGCAGCCTTAGCGGGGGGGCCTATGAGCAGTTCTTC. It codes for CASSLSGGAYEQFF.

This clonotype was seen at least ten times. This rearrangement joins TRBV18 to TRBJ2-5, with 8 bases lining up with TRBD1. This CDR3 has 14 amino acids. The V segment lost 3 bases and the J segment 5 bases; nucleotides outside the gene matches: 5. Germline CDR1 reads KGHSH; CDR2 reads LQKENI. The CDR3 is CASSPGQDLETQYF. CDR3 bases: TGTGCCAGCTCACCGGGACAGGATTTGGAGACCCAGTACTTC.

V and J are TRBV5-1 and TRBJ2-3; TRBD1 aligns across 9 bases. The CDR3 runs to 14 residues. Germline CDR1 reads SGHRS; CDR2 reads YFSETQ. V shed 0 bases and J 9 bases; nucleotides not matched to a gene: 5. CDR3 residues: CASSLGTGVNTQYF. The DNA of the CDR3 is TGCGCCAGCAGCTTGGGGACAGGGGTCAACACGCAGTATTTT.

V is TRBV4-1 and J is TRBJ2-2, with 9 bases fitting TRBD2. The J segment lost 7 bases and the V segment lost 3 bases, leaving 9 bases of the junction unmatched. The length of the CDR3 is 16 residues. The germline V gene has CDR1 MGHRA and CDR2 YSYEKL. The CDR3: CASSHLGLAEGGELFF. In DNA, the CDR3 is TGCGCCAGCAGCCACCTGGGACTAGCAGAGGGCGGGGAGCTGTTTTTT.

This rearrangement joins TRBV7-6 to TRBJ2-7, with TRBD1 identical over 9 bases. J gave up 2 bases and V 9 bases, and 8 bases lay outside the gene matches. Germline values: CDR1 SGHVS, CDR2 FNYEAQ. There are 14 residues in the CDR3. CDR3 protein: CASGPGQGPYEQYF. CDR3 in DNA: TGTGCCAGTGGGCCCGGACAGGGGCCCTACGAGCAGTACTTC. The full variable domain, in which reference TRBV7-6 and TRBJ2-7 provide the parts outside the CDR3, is GAGVSQSPRYKVTKRGQDVALRCDPISGHVSLYWYRQALGQGPEFLTYFNYEAQQDKSGLPNDRFSAERPEGSISTLTIQRTEQRDSAMYRCASGPGQGPYEQYFGPGTRLTVT.

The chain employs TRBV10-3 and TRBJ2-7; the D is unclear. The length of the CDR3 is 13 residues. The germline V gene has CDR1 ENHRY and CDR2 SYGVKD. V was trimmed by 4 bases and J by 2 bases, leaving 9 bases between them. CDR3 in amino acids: CAISAEQTYEQYF. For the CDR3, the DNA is TGTGCCATCAGTGCGGAACAGACCTACGAGCAGTACTTC.

The chain's CDR3 is CASSSFGEQFF. CDR3 in DNA: TGTGCCAGCAGTTCCTTCGGGGAGCAGTTCTTC. This chain links TRBV28 with TRBJ2-1; D not resolved. The V gene's germline CDR1 is MDHEN and CDR2 SYDVKM. V was trimmed by 4 bases and J by 10 bases, leaving 8 bases between them. This CDR3 is 11 amino acids long.

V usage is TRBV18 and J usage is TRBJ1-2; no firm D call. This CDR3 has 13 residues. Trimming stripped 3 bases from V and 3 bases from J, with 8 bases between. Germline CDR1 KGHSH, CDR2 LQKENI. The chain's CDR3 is CASSPPGYYGYTF. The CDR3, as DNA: TGTGCCAGCTCACCCCCAGGATACTATGGCTACACCTTC.